This entry lists 30 T cell receptor beta chains sequenced from one sample in a study of naive and memory T cell subsets. The beta constant-region primer was an equimolar mix of two oligonucleotides covering TRBC1 and TRBC2. Each CDR3 protein gets one entry after TCRdb re-called the UMI-ligation and nested PCR reads with MiXCR. The sample has 150,000 or so distinct CDR3 sequences, 15% to 20% seen once. The source material was naive CD4+ T cells from blood. All receptors derive from a human donor in good health.

V is TRBV11-2 and J is TRBJ2-5, with D unresolved. The CDR3 length is 13 residues. V was trimmed by 6 bases and J by 0 bases, leaving 8 bases between them. Germline CDR1 SGHAT, CDR2 FQNNGV. CDR3 bases: TGTGCCAGCAGAAAGTCGGACCAAGAGACCCAGTACTTC. Its translation: CASRKSDQETQYF.

The sample holds a few counts of this clonotype. V is TRBV7-2 and J is TRBJ2-4; D remains unclear. The CDR3 length is 15 residues. V lost 5 bases and J lost 9, with 20 bases in between. CDR1 SGHTA and CDR2 FQGNSA come from the germline V gene. CDR3 sequence: CASSHRTDRLGIQYF. The DNA of the CDR3 is TGTGCCAGCAGCCATCGTACAGATCGGCTGGGCATTCAGTACTTC.

This clonotype was seen only a few times. The rearrangement links TRBV5-1 to TRBJ2-5; D gene ambiguous. Germline V gene sequence: CDR1 SGHRS, CDR2 YFSETQ. The CDR3 has 14 amino acids. V was trimmed by 4 bases and J by 2 bases, leaving 12 bases between them. CDR3 sequence: CASSDRSAQETQYF. In nucleotides, the CDR3 is TGCGCCAGCAGCGACCGATCGGCACAAGAGACCCAGTACTTC.

This clonotype was detected a few times. This sequence joins TRBV5-1 and TRBJ2-1; possible D gene TRBD2, 5 bases. Germline V gene sequence: CDR1 SGHRS, CDR2 YFSETQ. V lost 2 bases and J 13 bases, leaving 16 bases between the germline ends. The CDR3 is 13 amino acids. The CDR3, as DNA: TGCGCCAGCAGCTTCGGTCCCGGGGAATATCAGTTCTTC. Encoded protein: CASSFGPGEYQFF. Full variable domain (remainder filled in from reference TRBV5-1 and TRBJ2-1): KAGVTQTPRYLIKTRGQQVTLSCSPISGHRSVSWYQQTPGQGLQFLFEYFSETQRNKGNFPGRFSGRQFSNSRSEMNVSTLELGDSALYLCASSFGPGEYQFFGPGTRLTVL.

This clonotype has just a few counts. The chain carries TRBV30 and TRBJ2-2, with TRBD1 identical over 11 bases. The CDR3 sequence is 17 residues long. V trimming: 0 bases; J trimming: 6 bases; junction bases outside the gene matches: 9. CDR1 GTSNPN and CDR2 SVGIG come from the germline V gene (reference sequence). This chain's CDR3 is CAWSVGWGTGGSGELFF. The CDR3 DNA follows: TGTGCCTGGAGTGTAGGCTGGGGGACAGGGGGTTCCGGGGAGCTGTTTTTT. Full variable domain (outside the CDR3, taken from reference TRBV30 and TRBJ2-2): SQTIHQWPATLVQPVGSPLSLECTVEGTSNPNLYWYRQAAGRGLQLLFYSVGIGQISSEVPQNLSASRPQDRQFILSSKKLLLSDSGFYLCAWSVGWGTGGSGELFFGEGSRLTVL.

Only a few counts were recorded for this clonotype. The chain combines TRBV12-5 with TRBJ1-5, with a possible D match to TRBD1 (6 bases). V lost 1 base and J 0 bases, leaving 16 bases between the germline ends. Germline CDR1 LGHNT, CDR2 FRNRAP. The CDR3 covers 18 residues. The CDR3 reads CASGLAMTGQISNQPQHF. The CDR3 DNA reads TGTGCTAGTGGTTTGGCGATGACAGGACAGATTAGCAATCAGCCCCAGCATTTT.

This clonotype has a handful of counts. The V gene is TRBV7-2, the J gene TRBJ2-1, with 11 bases fitting TRBD2. In germline, CDR1 is SGHTA, CDR2 FQGNSA. Unmatched junction bases numbered 8, after V lost 0 bases and J lost 4 bases. CDR3 size: 18 residues. CDR3 sequence reads: CASSLAPVAGGQYNEQFF. The CDR3 DNA sequence: TGTGCCAGCAGCTTAGCGCCGGTAGCGGGAGGGCAATACAATGAGCAGTTCTTC.

The CDR3, as DNA: TGTGCTAGTGGTCTTCCCAGGAATGAGCAGTTCTTC. This translates into CASGLPRNEQFF. The chain employs TRBV12-5 and TRBJ2-1; D not certain. In germline, CDR1 is LGHNT, CDR2 FRNRAP. Trimming removed 5 bases from V and 7 bases from J, with 9 bases in between. The CDR3 length is 12 residues.

The chain is built from TRBV5-4 and TRBJ2-2; 7 bases are a match to TRBD1. Looked up from germline, CDR1 is SGHNT and CDR2 is YYREEE (reference sequence). With V trimmed by 5 bases and J by 5 bases, 6 bases remained unmatched. This CDR3 contains 14 residues. CDR3 loop: CASSSYRGTGELFF. For the CDR3, the DNA is TGTGCCAGCAGTTCTTACAGGGGAACCGGGGAGCTGTTTTTT.

This clonotype was seen only a few times. The chain carries TRBV7-9 and TRBJ2-3; no clear D gene. The V and J ends lost 1 base and 4 bases respectively, with 3 bases between them. In germline, CDR1 is SEHNR, CDR2 FQNEAQ (reference sequence). The CDR3 is made up of 12 amino acids. The DNA for the CDR3 is TGTGCCAGCAGCTTAGATTCAGATACGCAGTATTTT. Translating gives CASSLDSDTQYF.

This clonotype was recorded a few times. J is TRBJ2-2 and V is TRBV2; D gene unclear. This CDR3 spans 15 amino acids. V was shortened by 4 bases and J by 5 bases, with 14 bases between the two germline ends. Germline V lookup: CDR1 SNHLY, CDR2 FYNNEI. The CDR3 region has the DNA TGTGCCAGCAGTGGCCAGAGAGTACCTACCGGGGAGCTGTTTTTT. It codes for CASSGQRVPTGELFF. Together with reference TRBV2 and TRBJ2-2, the CDR3 gives the full variable domain: EPEVTQTPSHQVTQMGQEVILRCVPISNHLYFYWYRQILGQKVEFLVSFYNNEISEKSEIFDDQFSVERPDGSNFTLKIRSTKLEDSAMYFCASSGQRVPTGELFFGEGSRLTVL.

This clonotype has more than one count but fewer than ten. The CDR3 spells CASSFTSGTTGELFF. DNA of the CDR3: TGCGCCAGCAGCTTCACTAGCGGGACCACCGGGGAGCTGTTTTTT. The rearrangement links TRBV5-1 to TRBJ2-2; 10 bases align to TRBD2. J was trimmed by 4 bases and V by 2 bases; bases with no gene match: 2. The CDR3 is made up of 15 amino acids. The V gene's germline CDR1 is SGHRS and CDR2 YFSETQ.

The rearrangement uses TRBV7-8 and TRBJ2-1; 7 bases fit TRBD1. Unmatched junction bases numbered 4, after V lost 4 bases and J lost 4 bases. The germline CDR1 and CDR2 sequences are SGHVS and FQNEAQ. The CDR3 extends over 14 amino acids. The CDR3 reads CASSSTGVYNEQFF. The DNA for the CDR3 is TGTGCCAGCAGCTCCACAGGGGTATACAATGAGCAGTTCTTC.

This chain uses TRBV18 with TRBJ1-1; D unclear. The CDR3 consists of 12 residues. The V end was cut by 1 base, the J end by 2 bases, with 2 bases between. Per germline, CDR1 KGHSH and CDR2 LQKENI. The CDR3 region is CASSPLNTEAFF. The DNA for the CDR3 is TGTGCCAGCTCACCACTAAACACTGAAGCTTTCTTT.

The V and J genes are TRBV5-6 and TRBJ1-1; D gene ambiguous. CDR3 size: 15 residues. The ends were cut back, 3 bases at V and 0 bases at J, with 12 bases in the middle. Germline CDR1 and CDR2: SGHDT and YYEEEE. Here the CDR3 reads CASSSVVSMNTEAFF. The CDR3 DNA follows: TGTGCCAGCAGCTCGGTGGTCAGTATGAACACTGAAGCTTTCTTT.

The V call is TRBV7-2, the J call TRBJ1-1; D is undetermined. The CDR3 extends over 18 amino acids. The germline V gene encodes CDR1 SGHTA and CDR2 FQGNSA. V was trimmed by 0 bases and J by 4 bases, leaving 21 bases between them. In DNA, the CDR3 is TGTGCCAGCAGCTTAGCCCCGGGGATGGTTGGGATTGGCACTGAAGCTTTCTTT. It is translated as CASSLAPGMVGIGTEAFF.

The rearrangement links TRBV7-6 to TRBJ2-6; no clear D. CDR3 length equals 15 residues. Germline CDR1 is SGHVS and CDR2 is FNYEAQ. V lost 5 bases, J lost 0 bases, and 8 bases lay in between. The CDR3 nucleotides are TGTGCCAGCAGCCCCCAGTACTCTGGGGCCAACGTCCTGACTTTC. Protein: CASSPQYSGANVLTF.

The chain joins TRBV9 to TRBJ1-1; no firm D call. The germline V gene encodes CDR1 SGDLS and CDR2 YYNGEE. CDR3 length equals 14 residues. Trimming cost V 0 bases and J 0 bases, with 6 bases left between them. Here the CDR3 DNA reads TGTGCCAGCAGCGTAGTTGGTATGAACACTGAAGCTTTCTTT. Residues: CASSVVGMNTEAFF.

The gene calls are TRBV30 and TRBJ1-5; D is ambiguous. This CDR3 has 13 amino acids. Germline assignment: CDR1 GTSNPN and CDR2 SVGIG (reference sequence). V lost 1 base, J lost 3 bases, and 7 bases lay in between. The CDR3 DNA sequence: TGTGCCTGGAGTGGTCAAGACAATCAGCCCCAGCATTTT. Translation: CAWSGQDNQPQHF.

The J gene is TRBJ2-5, the V gene TRBV10-3, with a possible D match to TRBD1 (6 bases). Trimming removed 2 bases from V and 1 base from J, with 8 bases in between. This CDR3 is built from 14 residues. Looked up from germline, CDR1 is ENHRY and CDR2 is SYGVKD. The CDR3 spells CAISEGQIQETQYF. As DNA, the CDR3 is TGTGCCATCAGTGAGGGACAGATCCAAGAGACCCAGTACTTC.

This chain joins TRBV4-1 and TRBJ2-1; 11 bases align to TRBD2. CDR3 size: 16 residues. CDR1 MGHRA and CDR2 YSYEKL come from the germline V gene. The junction had 8 bases not matched to a gene; V was cut back by 3 bases and J by 7 bases. This CDR3 reads CASSQELAGAGNEQFF. In nucleotides, the CDR3 is TGCGCCAGCAGCCAGGAACTAGCGGGAGCAGGGAATGAGCAGTTCTTC.

This rearrangement joins TRBV6-2 or TRBV6-3 to TRBJ2-5; D is uncertain. Germline CDR1 reads MNHEY; CDR2 reads SVGEGT. CDR3 length equals 13 residues. Trimming stripped 2 bases from V and 7 bases from J, with 11 bases between. The CDR3 DNA reads TGTGCCAGCAGTTACCCCCCGGAAGGGACCCAGTACTTC. The encoded protein is CASSYPPEGTQYF.

The rearrangement joins TRBV9 to TRBJ2-3; perhaps TRBD2 as D (5 bases). With 3 bases removed from V and 2 bases from J, the gap between germline ends came to 10 bases. The CDR3 spans 14 residues. Germline CDR1 reads SGDLS; CDR2 reads YYNGEE. CDR3 sequence: CASSGGVHTDTQYF. The CDR3 DNA is TGTGCCAGCAGCGGGGGAGTACACACAGATACGCAGTATTTT.

This clonotype was picked up a small number of times. The chain has TRBV3-1 and TRBJ2-5; D not certain. This CDR3 spans 22 amino acids. Germline loops: CDR1 LGHDT, CDR2 YNNKEL (reference sequence). The germline V and J ends were trimmed by 0 bases and 0 bases, with 29 bases remaining between them. The CDR3 nucleotides are TGTGCCAGCAGCCAAGAGGCCTGGAATCTGTTGCATGCGGAAGAGTACCAAGAGACCCAGTACTTC. Amino acid sequence: CASSQEAWNLLHAEEYQETQYF.

This clonotype was seen at least ten times. This sequence joins TRBV6-1 and TRBJ2-7, with TRBD1 identical over 7 bases. This CDR3 has 15 amino acids. With V trimmed by 6 bases and J by 3 bases, 11 bases remained unmatched. Per the germline V gene, CDR1 is MNHNS and CDR2 is SASEGT. The CDR3 loop reads CASSRPGQFFYEQYF. DNA for the CDR3: TGTGCCAGCAGCCGACCGGGACAGTTCTTCTACGAGCAGTACTTC.

The V call is TRBV19, the J call TRBJ1-5; D unresolved. Germline CDR1 is LNHDA and CDR2 is SQIVND (reference sequence). V lost 9 bases and J lost 7, with 13 bases in between. This CDR3 is 12 amino acids long. For the CDR3, the DNA is TGTGCCAGCCAGGTTAGCGGACAGCCCCAGCATTTT. It is translated as CASQVSGQPQHF.

The rearrangement joins TRBV20-1 to TRBJ2-1; 10 bases match TRBD2. This CDR3 has 16 amino acids. The germline gives CDR1 DFQATT, CDR2 SNEGSKA (reference sequence). J was trimmed by 0 bases and V by 4 bases; bases with no gene match: 6. This CDR3 reads CSATDSSGGSYNEQFF. Here the CDR3 DNA reads TGCAGTGCTACGGATTCTAGCGGGGGCTCCTACAATGAGCAGTTCTTC.

The V call is TRBV6-1, the J call TRBJ2-5; D uncertain. The CDR3 length is 14 residues. The ends were cut back, 2 bases at V and 5 bases at J, with 12 bases in the middle. Per the germline V gene, CDR1 is MNHNS and CDR2 is SASEGT. The CDR3 sequence is CASSEIGERETQYF. The DNA for the CDR3 is TGTGCCAGCAGTGAAATCGGAGAGAGGGAGACCCAGTACTTC.

The V call is TRBV7-9, the J call TRBJ2-1, with D perhaps matching TRBD2 (5 bases). Germline assignment: CDR1 SEHNR and CDR2 FQNEAQ (reference sequence). The CDR3 covers 13 residues. V was clipped by 9 bases and J by 0 bases, with 9 bases between them. Written as DNA, the CDR3 is TGTGCCAGTAGCGCAAACTCCTACAATGAGCAGTTCTTC. Translation: CASSANSYNEQFF.

This clonotype was seen only a few times. The genes are TRBV6-1 and TRBJ2-2; 9 bases line up with TRBD2. V was clipped by 8 bases and J by 7 bases; unmatched bases: 17. CDR1 and CDR2 from the germline V gene are MNHNS and SASEGT. This CDR3 has 17 residues. The CDR3 nucleotides read TGTGCCAGCCGTAGTTCCCATAGCGGGAGTTGGGTCGGGGAGCTGTTTTTT. It is translated as CASRSSHSGSWVGELFF.